The rows below give T cell receptor beta chains drawn from one sample of a study of blood T cell repertoires in COVID-19. Assay: immunoSEQ multiplex PCR; the TCRdb copy retains only in-frame clones and omits some. The table shows around 480,000 clones, with about 91% occurring only once. Material for sequencing was peripheral blood. The receptors come from a woman in her fifties or sixties with COVID-19, enrolled during active disease. Both conserved end residues are part of each CDR3. The D gene is left open where the match is weak. Clone size, where shown, is once, few, many, or a class for clones that have expanded.

V	J	size	D	DNA	CDR3
TRBV7-9	TRBJ2-7	NA	NA	TGTGCCAGCAGCTCCCCAACTAGCAACCCCTACGAGCAGTACTTC	CASSSPTSNPYEQYF
TRBV24-1	TRBJ2-1	NA	NA	TGTGCCACCAGTGATCGAGGTGAGCAGTTCTTC	CATSDRGEQFF
TRBV4-2	TRBJ1-2	NA	TRBD1	TGTGCCAGCAGCCAAGAAACCCTCGGACAGGAGTATGGCTACACCTTC	CASSQETLGQEYGYTF
TRBV18	TRBJ1-3	NA	NA	TGTGCCAGCTCACCACTAGGGGCTGGAAACACCATATATTTT	CASSPLGAGNTIYF
TRBV4-1	TRBJ2-7	once	NA	TGCGCCAGCAGCCCCTTCGACACCTCCTACGAGCAGTACTTC	CASSPFDTSYEQYF
TRBV10-1	TRBJ1-5	NA	TRBD1	TGCGCCAGCAGTTGGGACAGGGATCAGCCCCAGCATTTT	CASSWDRDQPQHF
TRBV30	TRBJ2-1	NA	NA	TGTGCCTGGAGTAGGCTAGTATTCTCCTACAATGAGCAGTTCTTC	CAWSRLVFSYNEQFF
TRBV4-1	TRBJ1-2	NA	NA	TGCGCCAGCAGCCAAGATAGGGGTTATGGCTACACCTTC	CASSQDRGYGYTF
TRBV19	TRBJ1-6	NA	NA	TGTGCCTCCTCGGGCTCCTATAATTCACCCCTCCACTTT	CASSGSYNSPLHF
TRBV19	TRBJ2-7	once	NA	TGTGCCAGTAGCTTAAGGGGCCCCTACGAGCAGTACTTC	CASSLRGPYEQYF
TRBV10-1	TRBJ1-5	NA	NA	TGCGCCAGCAGTGTCCCGGGGTGCAATAGCAATCAGCCCCAGCATTTT	CASSVPGCNSNQPQHF
TRBV6-5	TRBJ1-6	NA	NA	TGTGCCATCCGCCGAGAAGTGGATTCACCCCTCCACTTT	CAIRREVDSPLHF
TRBV10-1	TRBJ1-5	NA	NA	TGCGCCAGCAGTGATCGAGAGGATCAGCCCCAGCATTTT	CASSDREDQPQHF
TRBV5-1	TRBJ1-2	NA	TRBD1	TGCGCCAGCAGCTTGGTTGACGGACAGGGGTATGGCTACACCTTC	CASSLVDGQGYGYTF
TRBV19	TRBJ1-6	once	NA	TGTGCCAGTAGTATTCTTGGACAACCCCTCCACTTT	CASSILGQPLHF
TRBV23-1	TRBJ2-7	NA	NA	TGCGCCAGCAGTCAATTAGGCGGTCGAGGGAATCCCTACGAGCAGTACTTC	CASSQLGGRGNPYEQYF
TRBV5-1	TRBJ1-2	NA	NA	TGCGCCAGCAGCTTGGCCGGTAGAGCTAACTATGGCTACACCTTC	CASSLAGRANYGYTF
TRBV20-1	TRBJ2-7	NA	NA	TGCAGTGCCCCACGGGGTTACGAGCAGTACTTC	CSAPRGYEQYF
TRBV19	TRBJ1-2	NA	TRBD1	TGTGCCTCCAGGACAGGGCACTATGGCTACACCTTC	CASRTGHYGYTF
TRBV5-5	TRBJ1-1	NA	TRBD1	TGTGCCAGCAGCTTACAGGGGAAAATGAACACTGAAGCTTTCTTT	CASSLQGKMNTEAFF
TRBV3-1/TRBV3-2	TRBJ2-5	few	TRBD2	TGTGCCAGCGGGGAGGGTTCGAGAGAGACCCAGTACTTC	CASGEGSRETQYF
TRBV6-5	TRBJ2-5	NA	NA	TGTGCCACCACGTCGACGGGGTTTCAAGAGACCCAGTACTTC	CATTSTGFQETQYF
TRBV9	TRBJ2-3	NA	TRBD1	TGTGCCAGCAGCGTAAGGGGGCTAATACCAGATACGCAGTATTTT	CASSVRGLIPDTQYF
TRBV4-1	TRBJ1-1	NA	NA	TGCGCCAGCAGCCAGGATCCAGGTGTGAACACTGAAGCTTTCTTT	CASSQDPGVNTEAFF
TRBV12-3/TRBV12-4	TRBJ1-5	NA	NA	TGTGCCAGCAGGGCCCAAGATCAGCCCCAGCATTTT	CASRAQDQPQHF
TRBV4-2	TRBJ2-2	NA	TRBD2	TGTGCCAGCAGCCAAGATCGGGGGGCGAACACCGGGGAGCTGTTTTTT	CASSQDRGANTGELFF